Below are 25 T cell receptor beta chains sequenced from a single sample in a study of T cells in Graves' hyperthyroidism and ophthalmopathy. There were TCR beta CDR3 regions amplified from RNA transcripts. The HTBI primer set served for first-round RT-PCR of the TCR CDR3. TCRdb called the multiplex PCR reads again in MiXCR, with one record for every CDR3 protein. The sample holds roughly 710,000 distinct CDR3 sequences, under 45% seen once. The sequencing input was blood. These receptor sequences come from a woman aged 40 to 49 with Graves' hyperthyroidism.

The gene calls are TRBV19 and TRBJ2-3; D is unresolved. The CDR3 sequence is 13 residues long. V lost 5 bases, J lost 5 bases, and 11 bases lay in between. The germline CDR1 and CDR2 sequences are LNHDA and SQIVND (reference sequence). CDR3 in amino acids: CASSPLEQDTQYF. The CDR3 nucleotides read TGTGCCAGTAGTCCATTGGAACAAGATACGCAGTATTTT.

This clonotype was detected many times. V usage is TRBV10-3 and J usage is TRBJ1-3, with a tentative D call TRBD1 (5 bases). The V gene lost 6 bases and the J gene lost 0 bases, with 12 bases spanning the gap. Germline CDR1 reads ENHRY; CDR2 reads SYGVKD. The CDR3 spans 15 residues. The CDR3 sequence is CAISPPRASGNTIYF. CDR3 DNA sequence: TGTGCCATCAGCCCCCCCAGGGCCTCTGGAAACACCATATATTTT.

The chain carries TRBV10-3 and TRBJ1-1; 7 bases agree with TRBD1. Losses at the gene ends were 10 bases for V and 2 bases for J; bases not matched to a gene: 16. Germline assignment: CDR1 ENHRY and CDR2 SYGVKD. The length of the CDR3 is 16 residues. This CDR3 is CASTTIPGQQNTEAFF. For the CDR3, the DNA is TGTGCCAGCACAACCATACCGGGACAGCAAAACACTGAAGCTTTCTTT.

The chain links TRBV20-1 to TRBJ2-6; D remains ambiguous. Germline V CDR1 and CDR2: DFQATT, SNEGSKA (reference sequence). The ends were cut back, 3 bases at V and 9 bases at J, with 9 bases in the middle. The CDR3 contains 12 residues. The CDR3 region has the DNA TGCAGTGCTAGGCCCCGTTTCAACGTCCTGACTTTC. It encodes CSARPRFNVLTF.

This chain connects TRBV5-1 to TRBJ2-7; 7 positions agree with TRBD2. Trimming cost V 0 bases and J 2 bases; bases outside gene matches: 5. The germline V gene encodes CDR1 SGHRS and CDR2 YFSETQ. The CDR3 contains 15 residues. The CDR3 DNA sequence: TGCGCCAGCAGCTTGGGGCTAGCGGAGGCCTACGAGCAGTACTTC. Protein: CASSLGLAEAYEQYF.

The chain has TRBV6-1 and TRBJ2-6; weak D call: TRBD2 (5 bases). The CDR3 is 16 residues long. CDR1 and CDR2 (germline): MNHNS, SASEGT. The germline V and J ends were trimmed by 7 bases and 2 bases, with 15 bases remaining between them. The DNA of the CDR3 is TGTGCCAGCACCCCGGGGTCGGGTACTGGGGCCAACGTCCTGACTTTC. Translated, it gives CASTPGSGTGANVLTF.

The chain's CDR3 is CASRENRGHTEAFF. CDR3 coding DNA: TGTGCCAGCAGGGAGAACAGGGGGCACACTGAAGCTTTCTTT. The gene calls are TRBV10-3 and TRBJ1-1; 9 positions agree with TRBD1. The CDR3 is made up of 14 amino acids. Germline CDR1 is ENHRY and CDR2 is SYGVKD. V lost 10 bases to trimming and J lost 3 bases; unmatched junction nucleotides: 9.

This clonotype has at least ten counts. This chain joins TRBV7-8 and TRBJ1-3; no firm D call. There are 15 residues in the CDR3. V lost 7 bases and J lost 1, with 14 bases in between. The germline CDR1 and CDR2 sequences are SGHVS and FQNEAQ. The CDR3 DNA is TGTGCCAGCACCATGAATGGGATATCTGGAAACACCATATATTTT. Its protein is CASTMNGISGNTIYF. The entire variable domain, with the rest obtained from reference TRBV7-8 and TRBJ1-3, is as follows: GAGVSQSPRYKVAKRGQDVALRCDPISGHVSLFWYQQALGQGPEFLTYFQNEAQLDKSGLPSDRFFAERPEGSVSTLKIQRTQQEDSAVYLCASTMNGISGNTIYFGEGSWLTVV.

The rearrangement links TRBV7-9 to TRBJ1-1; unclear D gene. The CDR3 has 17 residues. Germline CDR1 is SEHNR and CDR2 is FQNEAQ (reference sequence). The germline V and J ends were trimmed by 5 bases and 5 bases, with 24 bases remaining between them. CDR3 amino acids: CASSDQPSDARMTEAFF. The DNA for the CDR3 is TGTGCCAGCAGCGACCAACCATCGGACGCCCGTATGACTGAAGCTTTCTTT.

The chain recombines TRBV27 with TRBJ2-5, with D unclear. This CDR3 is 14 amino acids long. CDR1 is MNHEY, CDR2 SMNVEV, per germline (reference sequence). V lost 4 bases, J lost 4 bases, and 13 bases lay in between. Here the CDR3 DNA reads TGTGCCAGCAGTTCCGTCTCGTTGGGAGAGACCCAGTACTTC. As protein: CASSSVSLGETQYF.

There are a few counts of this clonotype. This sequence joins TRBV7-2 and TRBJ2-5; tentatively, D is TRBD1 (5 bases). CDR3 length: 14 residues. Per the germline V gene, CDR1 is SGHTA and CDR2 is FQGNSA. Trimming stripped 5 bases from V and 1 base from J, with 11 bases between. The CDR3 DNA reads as TGTGCCAGCAGCCAGACGACAGTCCAAGAGACCCAGTACTTC. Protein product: CASSQTTVQETQYF.

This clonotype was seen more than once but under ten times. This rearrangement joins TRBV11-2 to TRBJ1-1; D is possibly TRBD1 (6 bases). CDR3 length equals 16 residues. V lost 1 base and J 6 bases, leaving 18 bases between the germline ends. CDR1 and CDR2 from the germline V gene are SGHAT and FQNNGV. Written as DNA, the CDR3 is TGTGCCAGCAGCTTAGTAGGCAGGGGATTACAGGCTGAAGCTTTCTTT. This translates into CASSLVGRGLQAEAFF.

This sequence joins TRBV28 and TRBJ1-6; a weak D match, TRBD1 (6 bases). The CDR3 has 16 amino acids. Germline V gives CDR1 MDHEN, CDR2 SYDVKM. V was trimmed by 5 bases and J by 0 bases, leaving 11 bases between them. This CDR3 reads CASSLTGRSYNSPLHF. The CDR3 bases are TGTGCCAGCAGTCTCACAGGGCGCTCCTATAATTCACCCCTCCACTTT.

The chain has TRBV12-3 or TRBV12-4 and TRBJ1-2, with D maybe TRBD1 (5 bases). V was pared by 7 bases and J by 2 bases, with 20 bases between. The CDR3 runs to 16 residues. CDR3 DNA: TGTGCCAGCACCCCTGCTTGGCGGGGCGGAAACTATGGCTACACCTTC. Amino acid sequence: CASTPAWRGGNYGYTF.

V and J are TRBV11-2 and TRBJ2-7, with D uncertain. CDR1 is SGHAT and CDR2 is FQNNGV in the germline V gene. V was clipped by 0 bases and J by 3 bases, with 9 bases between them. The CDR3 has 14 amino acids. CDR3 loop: CASSLEELFYEQYF. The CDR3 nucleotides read TGTGCCAGCAGCTTAGAAGAGCTTTTCTACGAGCAGTACTTC.

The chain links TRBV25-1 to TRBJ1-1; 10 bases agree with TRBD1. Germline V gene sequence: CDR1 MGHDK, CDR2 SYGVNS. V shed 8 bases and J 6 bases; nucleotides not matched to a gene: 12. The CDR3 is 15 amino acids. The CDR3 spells CASSPSETGGPEAFF. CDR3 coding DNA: TGTGCCAGCTCACCATCAGAGACAGGGGGCCCTGAAGCTTTCTTT.

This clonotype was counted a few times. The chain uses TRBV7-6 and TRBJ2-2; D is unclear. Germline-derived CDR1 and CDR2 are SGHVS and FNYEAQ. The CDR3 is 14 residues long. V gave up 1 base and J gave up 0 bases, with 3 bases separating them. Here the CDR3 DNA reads TGTGCCAGCAGCTTAGACCCGAACACCGGGGAGCTGTTTTTT. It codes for CASSLDPNTGELFF.

CDR3 in amino acids: CASSALARVSNTEAFF. The DNA of the CDR3 is TGTGCCAGTAGTGCATTAGCTCGGGTCTCGAACACTGAAGCTTTCTTT. V is TRBV19 and J is TRBJ1-1; D is undetermined. With 5 bases removed from V and 1 base from J, the gap between germline ends came to 17 bases. Germline assignment: CDR1 LNHDA and CDR2 SQIVND (reference sequence). The CDR3 runs to 16 residues. The entire variable domain, with the rest obtained from reference TRBV19 and TRBJ1-1, is as follows: DGGITQSPKYLFRKEGQNVTLSCEQNLNHDAMYWYRQDPGQGLRLIYYSQIVNDFQKGDIAEGYSVSREKKESFPLTVTSAQKNPTAFYLCASSALARVSNTEAFFGQGTRLTVV.

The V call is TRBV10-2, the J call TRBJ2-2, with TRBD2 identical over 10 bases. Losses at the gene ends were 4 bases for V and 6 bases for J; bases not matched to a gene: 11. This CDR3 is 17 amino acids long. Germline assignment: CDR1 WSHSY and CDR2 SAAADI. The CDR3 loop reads CASSGLKLAGSAGELFF. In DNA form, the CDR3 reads TGCGCCAGCAGTGGGCTCAAACTAGCGGGGTCGGCCGGGGAGCTGTTTTTT.

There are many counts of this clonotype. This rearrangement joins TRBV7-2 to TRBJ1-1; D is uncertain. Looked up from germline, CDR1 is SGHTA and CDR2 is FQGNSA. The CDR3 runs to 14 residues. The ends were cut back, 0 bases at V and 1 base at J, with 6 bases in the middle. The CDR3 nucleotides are TGTGCCAGCAGCTTAGCGCTTCAGAACACTGAAGCTTTCTTT. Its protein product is CASSLALQNTEAFF. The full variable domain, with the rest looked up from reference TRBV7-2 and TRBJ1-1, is GAGVSQSPSNKVTEKGKDVELRCDPISGHTALYWYRQSLGQGLEFLIYFQGNSAPDKSGLPSDRFSAERTGGSVSTLTIQRTQQEDSAVYLCASSLALQNTEAFFGQGTRLTVV.

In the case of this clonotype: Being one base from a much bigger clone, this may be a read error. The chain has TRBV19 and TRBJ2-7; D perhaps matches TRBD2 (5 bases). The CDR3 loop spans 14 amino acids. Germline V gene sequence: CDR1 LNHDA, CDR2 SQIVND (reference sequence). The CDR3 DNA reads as TGTGCCAGTAGTATCGCGGGCCTGGAATACGAGCGGTACTTC. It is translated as CASSIAGLEYERYF.

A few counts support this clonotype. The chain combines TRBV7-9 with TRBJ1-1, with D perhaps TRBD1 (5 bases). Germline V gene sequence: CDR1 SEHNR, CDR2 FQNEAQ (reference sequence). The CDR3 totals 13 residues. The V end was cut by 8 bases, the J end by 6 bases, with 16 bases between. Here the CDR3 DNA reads TGTGCCAGCTCACCAGCGGTGGGGCCTGAAGCTTTCTTT. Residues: CASSPAVGPEAFF.

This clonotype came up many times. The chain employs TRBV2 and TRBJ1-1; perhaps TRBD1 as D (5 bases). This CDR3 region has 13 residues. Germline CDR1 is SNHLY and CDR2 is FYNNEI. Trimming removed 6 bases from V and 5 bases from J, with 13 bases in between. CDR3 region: CASRRDGGTEAFF. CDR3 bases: TGTGCCAGCAGGCGGGACGGAGGAACTGAAGCTTTCTTT.

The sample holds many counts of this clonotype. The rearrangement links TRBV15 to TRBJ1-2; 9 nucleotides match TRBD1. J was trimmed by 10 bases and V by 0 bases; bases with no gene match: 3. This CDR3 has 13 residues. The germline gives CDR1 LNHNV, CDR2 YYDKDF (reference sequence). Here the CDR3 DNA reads TGTGCCACCAGCAGAGATCGGGACAGGGCCTACACCTTC. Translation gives CATSRDRDRAYTF.

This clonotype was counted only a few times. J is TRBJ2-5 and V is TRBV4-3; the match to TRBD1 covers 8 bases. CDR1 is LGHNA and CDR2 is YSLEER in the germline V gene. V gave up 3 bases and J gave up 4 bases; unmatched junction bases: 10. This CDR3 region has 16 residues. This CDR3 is CASSQRGQGSRETQYF. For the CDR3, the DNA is TGCGCCAGCAGCCAGCGTGGACAGGGAAGTCGAGAGACCCAGTACTTC.